These T cell receptor beta chains were read from a single sample in a study of cytomegalovirus exposure and HLA in healthy donors. Produced via immunoSEQ multiplex PCR; TCRdb's table is partial and in-frame only. The repertoire has about 72,000 clones, about 93% of them found once; the top ten carry under 2%. Sequencing used PBMCs. These receptors were collected from a woman between 18 and 30 years old in good health and CMV-seropositive. Each CDR3 is given with its conserved first and last residue.

V gene	J gene	CDR3 protein
TRBV27	TRBJ2-7	CASSWSGTGVHEQYF
TRBV5-8	TRBJ1-2	CATPGGREGYTF
TRBV5-4	TRBJ2-2	CASSQAGAGELFF
TRBV27	TRBJ2-1	CASSSAGYSHNEQFF
TRBV2	TRBJ2-3	CASMPRTRGLTDTQYF
TRBV6-5	TRBJ1-2	CASSSTTGGRYGYTF
TRBV19	TRBJ2-5	CASTLRPGNRETQYF
TRBV30	TRBJ1-4	CAWTGGSLNEKLFF
TRBV18	TRBJ2-1	CASSPFERGVGNEQFF
TRBV2	TRBJ1-2	CASSEWGGRSYGYTF
TRBV6-6	TRBJ1-5	CASNPKPGQSNQPQHF
TRBV13	TRBJ1-4	CASSNRGSREKLFF
TRBV7-2	TRBJ2-2	CASSNHGTGGPGELFF
TRBV11-3	TRBJ1-3	CASSRDRGLTFGNTIYF
TRBV11-3	TRBJ1-2	CASSLRGTANYGYTF
TRBV10-3	TRBJ2-6	CAISTSGGSGANVLTF
TRBV27	TRBJ2-7	CASGSGVYYEQYF
TRBV5-6	TRBJ2-7	CASRQSSGSRGEQYF
TRBV9	TRBJ2-5	CASSVAGGWETQYF
TRBV6-1	TRBJ2-1	CASSEGRTPYNEQFF
TRBV29-1	TRBJ2-2	CSVEGQITGELFF
TRBV10-3	TRBJ2-5	CAISEVYRVGETQYF
TRBV4-1	TRBJ1-2	CASSQGGRQGNYGYTF
TRBV9	TRBJ2-3	CASSVEGLEDTQYF
TRBV7-9	TRBJ2-2	CASTLTGNTGELFF
TRBV11-2	TRBJ2-1	CASSLARSEYSYNEQFF
TRBV11-3	TRBJ2-3	CASSLGFFEPGHRTDTQYF
TRBV19	TRBJ2-2	CASSLGDGGFGELFF
TRBV7-9	TRBJ2-7	CASTTTGSDYEQYF
TRBV18	TRBJ2-7	CASSPQGGGEQYF
TRBV7-9	TRBJ2-7	CASSQTRDEQYF
TRBV5-1	TRBJ2-5	CATTDISETQYF
TRBV5-4	TRBJ1-1	CASSTLDLATEAFF
TRBV7-8	TRBJ1-1	CASSFGKNTEAFF
TRBV29-1	TRBJ1-2	CSVEEAGPANYGYTF
TRBV6-1	TRBJ2-7	CASKRLAGYEQYF
TRBV19	TRBJ1-5	CASSPAGDRGRRGNQPQHF
TRBV4-3	TRBJ1-4	CASSQGRGQQGYNEKLFF
TRBV9	TRBJ1-1	CASSVEPREMNTEAFF
TRBV18	TRBJ1-4	CASSPGGEKLFF
TRBV30	TRBJ2-1	CAWTPSGGPGNEQFF
TRBV4-3	TRBJ2-1	CASSQVGLAGEDNEQFF